This entry concerns a single TCR beta chain. Its target is unknown. These data are taken from a study of CD8 T cells in ankylosing spondylitis. Regarding the study as a whole: From matched ankylosing spondylitis synovial fluid, disease-linked clones were reportedly recovered at significantly enriched levels. Previous work reported some of these motif variants in the synovial fluid and blood of reactive arthritis. A TCR beta motif made of several highly homologous variants seemed typical of ankylosing spondylitis blood.

Libraries of TCR beta came from quantitative 5'-RACE with molecular barcodes. MiXCR, applied by TCRdb to the 5' RACE reads, yields one record per CDR3 protein. The data show some 120,000 distinct CDR3 sequences, 12% to 15% seen once. The CDR3 loop spans 14 amino acids. The germline V gene encodes CDR1 MNHNS and CDR2 SASEGT. Trimming cost V 4 bases and J 7 bases, with 13 bases left between them. This receptor was obtained from a female donor with ankylosing spondylitis or in good health (not recorded which). This rearrangement joins TRBV6-1 to TRBJ2-2; D gene uncertain. Sequences were obtained from blood, either unsorted or a sorted T cell fraction (not recorded which). The CDR3 spells CASSGGYGGGELFF. The CDR3 DNA reads TGTGCCAGCAGTGGGGGATACGGTGGCGGGGAGCTGTTTTTT.